Listed here are 21 T cell receptor beta chains from one sample, sequenced in a study of T cell responses to AZD1222 COVID-19 vaccine. Only in-frame clones appear in the TCRdb table, and some are missing; sequencing was by immunoSEQ multiplex PCR. The sample has about 56,000 clones, around 87% seen once; the top ten hold 16%. Source: peripheral blood, taken on day 0 of AZD1222 vaccination. The origin of the receptors is an adult in good health.

The chain employs TRBV2 and TRBJ2-5; TRBD1 matches 10 bases. V lost 8 bases and J lost 5; bases outside the gene matches: 2. Germline V gene data show CDR1 as SNHLY and CDR2 as FYNNEI. The CDR3 covers 12 residues. The CDR3 spells CASQDRGETQYF. The CDR3 DNA is TGTGCCAGCCAGGACAGGGGGGAGACCCAGTACTTC.

The rearrangement joins TRBV27 to TRBJ2-2; D perhaps matches TRBD2 (6 bases). The germline V and J ends were trimmed by 5 bases and 6 bases, with 13 bases remaining between them. This CDR3 has 14 amino acids. CDR1 is MNHEY, CDR2 SMNVEV, per germline (reference sequence). CDR3 nucleotide sequence: TGTGCCAGCAGTCCCGGCTGGGGGGCCGGGGAGCTGTTTTTT. Its protein product is CASSPGWGAGELFF.

The rearrangement links TRBV2 to TRBJ2-7, with 9 bases that match TRBD1. CDR3 length equals 14 residues. Germline lookup yields CDR1 SNHLY and CDR2 FYNNEI. Trimming removed 7 bases from V and 1 base from J; junction bases left unmatched: 5. The CDR3: CASILGTGSYEQYF. The CDR3 DNA follows: TGTGCCAGCATCTTGGGGACAGGGTCCTACGAGCAGTACTTC.

The chain recombines TRBV11-3 with TRBJ1-5; no definite D call. The CDR3 contains 18 residues. The V and J ends lost 3 bases and 3 bases respectively, with 21 bases between them. Per germline, CDR1 SGHNT and CDR2 YENEEA. The CDR3 loop is CASSFIANNKQINQPQHF. DNA for the CDR3: TGTGCCAGCAGCTTTATTGCCAACAATAAACAGATCAATCAGCCCCAGCATTTT. The complete variable domain, with remaining parts taken from reference TRBV11-3 and TRBJ1-5, reads EAGVVQSPRYKIIEKKQPVAFWCNPISGHNTLYWYLQNLGQGPELLIRYENEEAVDDSQLPKDRFSAERLKGVDSTLKIQPAELGDSAVYLCASSFIANNKQINQPQHFGDGTRLSIL.

This clone came up once. This chain connects TRBV5-1 to TRBJ2-7, with TRBD2 matching over 11 bases. The CDR3 is made up of 15 amino acids. The J segment lost 6 bases and the V segment lost 7 bases, leaving 12 bases of the junction unmatched. The germline gives CDR1 SGHRS, CDR2 YFSETQ. The CDR3 here is CASRVVAGGTREQYF. The CDR3 region has the DNA TGCGCCAGCCGAGTGGTAGCGGGAGGGACCCGCGAGCAGTACTTC.

This chain links TRBV29-1 with TRBJ2-3; 7 bases map to TRBD2. The CDR3 is 14 residues long. Germline trimming cut 6 bases from V and 7 bases from J; bases unmatched to any gene: 13. Germline CDR1 is SQVTM and CDR2 is ANQGSEA. The CDR3 bases are TGCAGCGTGCCGCATCCCCGGGGGACTAATACGCAGTATTTT. This translates into CSVPHPRGTNTQYF.

This clone has only one observation. The CDR3 loop is CASSQREGSYNEKLFF. The DNA of the CDR3 is TGCGCCAGCAGCCAGAGGGAAGGCTCCTATAATGAAAAACTGTTTTTT. This chain joins TRBV4-3 and TRBJ1-4, with no clear D. CDR3 length: 16 amino acids. The V gene's germline CDR1 is LGHNA and CDR2 YSLEER. Trimming pared 3 bases from V and 4 bases from J, leaving 15 bases between.

Only a few counts were recorded for this clone. The V gene is TRBV4-1, the J gene TRBJ2-7; 7 nucleotides match TRBD2. With 4 bases clipped from V and 0 bases from J, the junction kept 6 bases outside the gene matches. Germline assignment: CDR1 MGHRA and CDR2 YSYEKL. CDR3 length: 15 residues. As DNA, the CDR3 is TGCGCCAGCAGCCCCGGGGCTAGCGGCTCCTACGAGCAGTACTTC. Protein product: CASSPGASGSYEQYF.

The chain employs TRBV2 and TRBJ1-1; a possible D gene is TRBD1 (5 bases). Deletions cut 2 bases from V and 1 base from J, with 17 bases between. CDR1 SNHLY and CDR2 FYNNEI come from the germline V gene. This CDR3 has 17 amino acids. CDR3 nucleotide sequence: TGTGCCAGCAGTGAACGGGTGGGGACGGTTCAGAACACTGAAGCTTTCTTT. It translates to CASSERVGTVQNTEAFF. Complete variable domain (other parts from reference TRBV2 and TRBJ1-1): EPEVTQTPSHQVTQMGQEVILRCVPISNHLYFYWYRQILGQKVEFLVSFYNNEISEKSEIFDDQFSVERPDGSNFTLKIRSTKLEDSAMYFCASSERVGTVQNTEAFFGQGTRLTVV.

J is TRBJ2-4 and V is TRBV6-5; D is undetermined. The CDR3 is made up of 15 amino acids. With 5 bases removed from V and 3 bases from J, the gap between germline ends came to 14 bases. Germline V gene lookup returns CDR1 MNHEY and CDR2 SVGAGI. CDR3 DNA sequence: TGTGCCAGCAGTCCCTTTAAGACGGACAAAAACATTCAGTACTTC. Its protein is CASSPFKTDKNIQYF.

The chain links TRBV2 to TRBJ1-3; 11 bases fit TRBD1. CDR1 and CDR2 (germline): SNHLY, FYNNEI. V dropped 9 bases and J dropped 0; count of bases not matched to a gene: 7. The CDR3 runs 16 residues. This chain's CDR3 is CARSTGTGGSGNTIYF. CDR3 DNA: TGTGCCAGAAGCACCGGGACAGGGGGCTCTGGAAACACCATATATTTT.

The rearrangement uses TRBV11-3 and TRBJ2-3; 11 bases agree with TRBD2. Germline CDR1 SGHNT, CDR2 YENEEA. The CDR3 runs to 18 residues. Trimming removed 5 bases from V and 4 bases from J; junction bases left unmatched: 14. The CDR3 sequence: CASSPGTGGTSGSDTQYF. DNA of the CDR3: TGTGCCAGCAGCCCAGGGACCGGAGGGACTAGCGGCTCAGATACGCAGTATTTT.

J is TRBJ1-2 and V is TRBV7-2, with 7 bases identical to TRBD1. The V and J ends lost 11 bases and 6 bases, in that order; junction bases with no gene match: 12. The CDR3 extends over 13 amino acids. Germline values: CDR1 SGHTA, CDR2 FQGNSA. The CDR3: CAGARGRLDGYTF. The CDR3 DNA reads as TGTGCCGGGGCGAGGGGGCGTCTAGATGGCTACACCTTC.

V and J are TRBV25-1 and TRBJ2-7, with 10 positions matching TRBD1. The germline V gene encodes CDR1 MGHDK and CDR2 SYGVNS. CDR3 length: 15 amino acids. V was clipped by 5 bases and J by 2 bases; unmatched bases: 6. Written as DNA, the CDR3 is TGTGCCAGCAGTCCTGGGACAGGGGCTACCTACGAGCAGTACTTC. Translating it yields CASSPGTGATYEQYF.

The chain is built from TRBV4-1 and TRBJ2-7; TRBD2 matches 10 bases. After removal of 0 bases from V and 4 bases from J, the junction contained 12 bases not matched to a gene. The CDR3 sequence is 18 residues long. CDR1 MGHRA and CDR2 YSYEKL come from the germline V gene. In nucleotides, the CDR3 is TGCGCCAGCAGCCAAGATCTACTAGCGGGACTAAATGGGTACGAGCAGTACTTC. Its translation: CASSQDLLAGLNGYEQYF.

V gene TRBV27 combines with J gene TRBJ1-4, with TRBD1 as a possible D gene (5 bases). The germline V gene has CDR1 MNHEY and CDR2 SMNVEV (reference sequence). The V and J ends lost 6 bases and 4 bases respectively, with 12 bases between them. The CDR3 loop spans 14 amino acids. The CDR3 region is CASRTGPSNEKLFF. DNA of the CDR3: TGTGCCAGCAGGACGGGACCGAGTAATGAAAAACTGTTTTTT. The variable domain in full, completed from reference TRBV27 and TRBJ1-4, reads EAQVTQNPRYLITVTGKKLTVTCSQNMNHEYMSWYRQDPGLGLRQIYYSMNVEVTDKGDVPEGYKVSRKEKRNFPLILESPSPNQTSLYFCASRTGPSNEKLFFGSGTQLSVL.

The gene calls are TRBV4-2 and TRBJ1-2; possibly TRBD1 for D (5 bases). The CDR3 is 15 amino acids. Germline V lookup: CDR1 LGHNA, CDR2 YNFKEQ. Trimming shortened V by 0 bases and J by 4 bases, and 12 bases separated the two germline ends. CDR3 DNA: TGTGCCAGCAGCCAAGATTCATCGGGACTCTATGGCTACACCTTC. It encodes CASSQDSSGLYGYTF.

The gene calls are TRBV5-1 and TRBJ1-2; 7 bases are shared with TRBD1. V lost 4 bases and J lost 5; bases outside the gene matches: 8. The CDR3 covers 14 residues. The germline CDR1 and CDR2 sequences are SGHRS and YFSETQ. CDR3 amino acids: CASSAGQDPYGYTF. CDR3 sequence (DNA): TGCGCCAGCAGCGCCGGACAGGATCCTTATGGCTACACCTTC.

The rearrangement links TRBV18 to TRBJ1-5; the D is unclear. Trimming left V 3 bases short and J 4 bases short, with 16 bases between. Germline-derived CDR1 and CDR2 are KGHSH and LQKENI. This CDR3 comprises 16 residues. The CDR3 coding sequence is TGTGCCAGCTCACCGCAGCCACTTCGGTCGAATCAGCCCCAGCATTTT. Protein: CASSPQPLRSNQPQHF.

J is TRBJ2-1 and V is TRBV4-1, with 7 bases aligning to TRBD2. Trimming at V came to 1 base and at J to 1 base, leaving 7 bases not matched to a gene. Looked up from germline, CDR1 is MGHRA and CDR2 is YSYEKL. The CDR3 contains 17 residues. CDR3 region: CASSQALGLGSYNEQFF. The DNA of the CDR3 is TGCGCCAGCAGCCAAGCTTTAGGACTAGGTTCCTACAATGAGCAGTTCTTC.

This rearrangement joins TRBV7-3 to TRBJ2-3; D is uncertain. Per the germline V gene, CDR1 is SGHTA and CDR2 is FQGTGA. Trimming left V 5 bases short and J 5 bases short, with 17 bases between. This CDR3 has 15 amino acids. The chain's CDR3 is CASSLSSNTQDTQYF. In DNA form, the CDR3 reads TGTGCCAGCAGCCTCAGCTCCAATACACAAGATACGCAGTATTTT.